This TCR beta chain was found in a study of blood T cell repertoires in COVID-19. Study background: Samples came from the United States, Italy and Spain, spanning acute and convalescent COVID-19. PBMCs, B-cell-depleted T cells, or T cells were the source of the cDNA or gDNA that made up the material.

Original processing methods: By means of reference gene primer amplification, nucleated cell counts were estimated. Data came from immunoSEQ multiplex PCR; TCRdb stores just in-frame clones and leaves some out. V and J calls and clone size are those listed in that table; D and trimming were worked out from the DNA. Counted here are under 250,000 clones, about four fifths occurring once; the ten biggest clones make up 7.5% to 10%. The origin of this receptor is an elderly man with acute or convalescent COVID-19. Sequenced input: peripheral blood.

In nucleotides, the CDR3 is TGTGCCAGCAGCTTGAGTTTTGGGACAGGGGACTACGAGCAGTACTTC. This translates into CASSLSFGTGDYEQYF. The rearrangement uses TRBV5-5 and TRBJ2-7; 10 bases map to TRBD1. V lost 1 base and J lost 3; bases outside the gene matches: 7. In germline, CDR1 is SGHKS, CDR2 YYEKEE (reference sequence). The CDR3 is 16 residues long.